This T cell receptor beta chain was retrieved from a study of Tregs in tolerant kidney transplant recipients. Libraries were prepared by immunoSEQ multiplex PCR; TCRdb keeps only in-frame clonotypes and omits some of them. The data contain over 15,000 clones, 53% of them seen just once; the ten biggest clones take up 3% to 3.5%. The CDR3 totals 14 residues. CDR1 is LNHDA, CDR2 SQIVND, per germline (reference sequence). Trimming cost V 10 bases and J 6 bases; bases outside gene matches: 12. Points on this clone: Its matching antigen is unknown.

CFSE-labeled recipient PBMCs were cultured less than 7 days with irradiated graft donor PBMCs, then FACS-sorted. The sequence derives from a human patient who received a combined kidney and bone marrow transplant. The sample was CD4+ T cells from blood cultured with allogeneic cells, taken before the transplant. The V and J genes are TRBV19 and TRBJ2-1; 7 bases align to TRBD2. The CDR3 here is CATLGAGVSNEQFF. CDR3 nucleotides: TGTGCCACCTTAGGCGCGGGAGTCAGCAATGAGCAGTTCTTC.